The rows below give T cell receptor beta chains drawn from one sample of a study of T-cell reconstitution after alpha-beta-depleted transplantation in children. Via MiXCR, TCRdb re-called the PCR reads, giving one row per CDR3 protein. The sample holds around 400,000 distinct CDR3 sequences, roughly a tenth seen once. The material was PBMCs from the stem cell graft donor, obtained from the stem cell graft. These receptors were collected from a human donor who donated a stem cell graft to a child with acute myeloid leukemia. CDR3s include the opening cysteine and the closing phenylalanine or tryptophan. D genes are given only for firm matches. A row's size may be missing; if present it is once, few, many or a size class.

j_call d_call v_call clone_size cdr3_nt cdr3_aa
TRBJ2-1 . TRBV11-2 . TGTGCCAGCAGCTTAATGGGGAGCTCCTACAATGAGCAGTTCTTC CASSLMGSSYNEQFF
TRBJ1-2 . TRBV4-2 few TGTGCCAGCAGCCCAGGGCTGCTCTATGGCTACACCTTC CASSPGLLYGYTF
TRBJ2-7 TRBD2 TRBV3-1 many TGTGCCAGCAGCCAGACGGGACTAGCGGGAGTCAGAGAGCAGTACTTC CASSQTGLAGVREQYF
TRBJ2-1 . TRBV10-1 . TGCGCCAGCAGACTCAAGAGGGGGAGGCCCTACAATGAGCAGTTCTTC CASRLKRGRPYNEQFF
TRBJ2-5 . TRBV11-1 . TGTGCCAGCAGCTTAGGCACCCGACAGGACCAAGAGACCCAGTACTTC CASSLGTRQDQETQYF
TRBJ1-1 . TRBV20-1 . TGCAGTGCGCGCCGTAACGACCGTGGACTGAGCACTGAAGCTTTCTTT CSARRNDRGLSTEAFF
TRBJ2-7 TRBD1 TRBV12-3/TRBV12-4 . TGTGCCAGCAGTTTTGAGGGGGCTGGCGAGCAGTACTTC CASSFEGAGEQYF
TRBJ2-2 TRBD1 TRBV29-1 . TGCAGCGTCCGGGACAGGGGGTACACCGGGGAGCTGTTTTTT CSVRDRGYTGELFF
TRBJ2-7 . TRBV7-9 few TGTGCCAGCAGCCTTGAGACAGGAGTCTTCGAGCAGTACTTC CASSLETGVFEQYF
TRBJ2-7 TRBD2 TRBV7-8 . TGTGCCAGCAGCATTGGACTAGCGGGAGTTCTCGAGCAGTACTTC CASSIGLAGVLEQYF
TRBJ2-3 TRBD2 TRBV20-1 few TGCACCGCAGCGGGAGGCGCGACAGATACGCAGTATTTT CTAAGGATDTQYF
TRBJ2-6 . TRBV12-3/TRBV12-4 . TGTGCCAGCAGACTAGGGACTGGGGCCAACGTCCTGACTTTC CASRLGTGANVLTF
TRBJ1-2 . TRBV7-9 . TGTGCCAGCAGCTTAGCGGTGGCGCCTAATGGCTACACCTTC CASSLAVAPNGYTF
TRBJ2-5 . TRBV20-1 few TGCAGTGCGGGCCATGTTGCGGTCGTTGAGACCCAGTACTTC CSAGHVAVVETQYF
TRBJ1-5 . TRBV29-1 . TGCAGCGTCGGGGACGGAATTAATCAGCCCCAGCATTTT CSVGDGINQPQHF
TRBJ2-7 TRBD1 TRBV5-1 . TGCGCCAGCAGCGGGGACCAGGGGGCCTACGAGCAGTACTTC CASSGDQGAYEQYF